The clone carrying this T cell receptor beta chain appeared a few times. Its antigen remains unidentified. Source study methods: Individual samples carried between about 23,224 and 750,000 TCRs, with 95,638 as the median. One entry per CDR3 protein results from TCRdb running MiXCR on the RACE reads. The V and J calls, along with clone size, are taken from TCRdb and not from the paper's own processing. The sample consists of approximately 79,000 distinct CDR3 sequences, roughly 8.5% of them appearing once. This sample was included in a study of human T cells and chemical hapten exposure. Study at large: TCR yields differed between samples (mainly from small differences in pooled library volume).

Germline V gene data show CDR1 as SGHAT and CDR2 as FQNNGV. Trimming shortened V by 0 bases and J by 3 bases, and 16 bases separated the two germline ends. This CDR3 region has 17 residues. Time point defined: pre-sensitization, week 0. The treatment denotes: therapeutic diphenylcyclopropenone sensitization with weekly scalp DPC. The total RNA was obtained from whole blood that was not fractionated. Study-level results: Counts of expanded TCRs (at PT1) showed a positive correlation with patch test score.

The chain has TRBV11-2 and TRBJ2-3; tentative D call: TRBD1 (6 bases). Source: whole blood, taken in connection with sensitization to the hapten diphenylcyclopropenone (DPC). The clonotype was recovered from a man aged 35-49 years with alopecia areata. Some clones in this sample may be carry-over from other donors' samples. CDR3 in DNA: TGTGCCAGCAGCTTAGATCGAGGACAGATAGTGACAGATACGCAGTATTTT. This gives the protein CASSLDRGQIVTDTQYF.